This T cell receptor beta chain was captured by sequencing in a study of post-analysis software for immune sequencing data. Study-wide points: Pronounced co-clustering by F measure was evident among identically batched samples. The five TRBV segments detected at higher frequency in patients than in controls included TRBV5-6, TRBV5-1 and TRBV20-1.

Regarding this clonotype: Its antigen is currently unknown.

TCR beta cDNA libraries included unique molecular identifiers. Via MiXCR, TCRdb re-called the PCR reads, giving one row per CDR3 protein. The sample comprises approximately 350,000 distinct CDR3 sequences, around 37% of which are singletons, and around an eighth rests with the top ten. This CDR3 spans 13 amino acids. V lost 1 base to trimming and J lost 5 bases, with 8 bases between them. CDR1 and CDR2 (germline): MGHRA, YSYEKL. The TCR sequence derives from a girl under 18 with multiple sclerosis. Material for sequencing was blood. V gene TRBV4-1 combines with J gene TRBJ2-5; D unclear. CDR3 region: CASSQVVFETQYF. Written as DNA, the CDR3 is TGCGCCAGCAGCCAAGTAGTTTTTGAGACCCAGTACTTC.